Here is one T cell receptor (beta chain) with its context. This sample was included in a study of blood T cell repertoires in COVID-19. Study-wide context: Collection of acute and convalescent COVID-19 samples took place in the United States, Italy and Spain. The analysed material was cDNA or gDNA that came from T cells, B-cell-depleted T cells, or PBMCs.

Sequencing was performed with immunoSEQ multiplex PCR; in TCRdb, only in-frame clones are kept and a portion is missing. Of more than 200,000 clones listed, 86% are singletons. The CDR3 totals 18 residues. Germline CDR1 is LGHNA and CDR2 is YSLEER. With V trimmed by 0 bases and J by 7 bases, 12 bases remained unmatched. This clonotype was sampled from a woman aged 50 to 60 with COVID-19, enrolled during active disease. The chain employs TRBV4-3 and TRBJ1-6, with 7 bases lining up with TRBD1. The sample comprised peripheral blood. The CDR3 DNA follows: TGCGCCAGCAGCCAAGAAGCGGGCCCAAGACAGGGCAATTCACCCCTCCACTTT. As protein: CASSQEAGPRQGNSPLHF.